The source of this T cell receptor beta chain is a study of blood T cell repertoires in COVID-19. The length of the CDR3 is 16 residues. The germline CDR1 and CDR2 sequences are SGHTA and FQGNSA. Unmatched junction bases numbered 4, after V lost 3 bases and J lost 2 bases. Measured with immunoSEQ multiplex PCR; TCRdb has only the in-frame clones, and not every one. The table has 150,000 to 170,000 clones, approximately 85% seen once. V gene TRBV7-2 combines with J gene TRBJ2-2, with 9 bases fitting TRBD2. The clonotype was recovered from a man aged 55-75 years with COVID-19, enrolled during active disease. The specimen was peripheral blood. In DNA, the CDR3 is TGTGCCAGCAGCTTCCTAGCGGGGTTCAACACCGGGGAGCTGTTTTTT. This sequence encodes CASSFLAGFNTGELFF.